The clone carrying this T cell receptor (beta chain) was detected only a few times. The data stem from a study of T-cell reconstitution after alpha-beta-depleted transplantation in children. Preparation of the TCRbeta library involved a method that used unique molecular identifiers. Using its own MiXCR run on the PCR reads, TCRdb lists one record per CDR3 protein. Found here are 440,000 or so distinct CDR3 sequences, around two fifths of them singletons; the top ten hold 27%. The CDR3 totals 16 residues. The V gene lost 0 bases and the J gene lost 1 base, with 10 bases spanning the gap. Germline V lookup: CDR1 SQVTM, CDR2 ANQGSEA.

The specimen was PBMCs, collected before TCRalphabeta/CD19-depleted stem cell transplant. The rearrangement links TRBV29-1 to TRBJ2-6; D unclear. The sequence derives from a girl aged 2-15 years with aplastic anemia, due to receive a stem cell transplant. This CDR3 is CSVEEERVSGANVLTF. The CDR3, as DNA: TGCAGCGTTGAAGAGGAAAGAGTTTCTGGGGCCAACGTCCTGACTTTC.